This T cell receptor (beta chain) came from a study of blood T cells in healthy people across ages. Study-wide findings and caveats: There was a strong correlation between TCR beta diversity and naive T cell percentage.

V lost 3 bases to trimming and J lost 0 bases, with 6 bases between them. CDR1 and CDR2 from the germline V gene are ENHRY and SYGVKD. The CDR3 loop spans 15 amino acids. Comments on this clonotype: Its antigen remains unknown.

A second roughly 6 to 12 cycle PCR used barcoded and J-beta primers. A tag from a template-switch adaptor with 12 random nucleotides marked each cDNA molecule. TCRdb processed the 5' RACE reads anew with MiXCR; each CDR3 protein has one entry. The data contain 850,000 to 1,100,000 distinct CDR3 sequences, around two fifths of them seen just once; the ten biggest clones take up about an eighth. The sequencing input was blood. This chain links TRBV10-3 with TRBJ2-6; D is perhaps TRBD1 (5 bases). The sequence came from a man aged 18-30 years in good health. The CDR3 DNA is TGTGCCATCAGTGACGACAGCTCTGGGGCCAACGTCCTGACTTTC. Amino acid sequence: CAISDDSSGANVLTF.